This record looks at one T cell receptor (beta chain) sequence and its context. Its antigen is unidentified. In the same sample, other DNA sequences code for this CDR3. The record originates from a study of OX40 agonist ivuxolimab in advanced cancers. Study-wide context: The patients received ivuxolimab by intravenous route every 2 weeks at 0.01 to 10 mg/kg.

Study-level findings and limits: By week 6 at 0.1 to 3.0 mg/kg, blood CD4+ and CD8+ T cells had expanded clonally. Normalized T-cell clonal expansion was also low in a subset of nonresponders.

Trimming stripped 6 bases from V and 5 bases from J, with 13 bases between. Germline lookup yields CDR1 LNHDA and CDR2 SQIVND (reference sequence). The CDR3 runs 14 residues. The assay was immunoSEQ multiplex PCR, and TCRdb's table has in-frame clones only and misses some. The profile shows 100,000 to 150,000 clones, around 93% of them singletons. Sample: CD4+ or CD8+ T cells sorted from blood, taken in a trial of the OX40 agonist ivuxolimab. The chain uses TRBV19 and TRBJ2-2; D unclear. This TCR was sampled from an adult with an advanced solid tumor such as melanoma, head and neck, liver or kidney cancer. This chain's CDR3 is CASRLILGTGELFF. The DNA for the CDR3 is TGTGCCAGTAGGTTGATACTGGGGACCGGGGAGCTGTTTTTT.